These T cell receptor beta chains were read from a single sample in a study of low-dose radiotherapy and immunotherapy resistance in tumors. Using its own MiXCR run on the reads, TCRdb lists one record per CDR3 protein. The sample lists about 52,000 distinct CDR3 sequences, around 35% occurring once. Sequencing was performed on PBMCs, taken after low-dose radiotherapy plus immunotherapy. These receptors all come from a male donor with rectosigmoid adenocarcinoma. The CDR3 runs from the conserved cysteine through the conserved F or W. D genes are given only for firm matches. Some rows have no size entry. The others give once, few or many, or a class for an expanded clone.

TRBJ1-5 NA TRBV5-5 few CASSGDTDSQHF TGTGCCAGCAGCGGGGACACGGACAGTCAGCATTTT
TRBJ2-5 NA TRBV4-2 many CASSPSGPPGETQYF TGTGCCAGCAGCCCATCCGGCCCCCCGGGGGAGACCCAGTACTTC
TRBJ2-7 TRBD1 TRBV20-1 NA CSAREIGQGAAEQYF TGCAGTGCTCGGGAGATCGGACAGGGGGCGGCCGAGCAGTACTTC
TRBJ1-6 NA TRBV19 NA CASSAAGDNSPLHF TGTGCCAGCAGTGCGGCAGGGGACAATTCACCCCTCCACTTT
TRBJ2-7 NA TRBV6-2/TRBV6-3 NA CASSYSPPSDEQYF TGTGCCAGCAGTTACTCTCCCCCAAGCGACGAGCAGTACTTC
TRBJ2-2 TRBD1 TRBV7-9 many CASVQGPNTGELFF TGTGCCAGCGTACAGGGGCCGAACACCGGGGAGCTGTTTTTT
TRBJ1-1 NA TRBV5-8 many CASTTRGMNTEAFF TGTGCCAGCACCACGAGGGGGATGAACACTGAAGCTTTCTTT
TRBJ1-2 NA TRBV9 NA CASSQSINYGYTF TGTGCCAGCAGCCAAAGTATCAACTATGGCTACACCTTC
TRBJ2-3 NA TRBV6-2/TRBV6-3 many CASRRGGPSTDTQYF TGTGCCAGCAGGCGCGGGGGCCCAAGCACAGATACGCAGTATTTT
TRBJ1-1 TRBD1 TRBV19 many CASSPRGQAMNTEAFF TGTGCCAGTAGTCCCCGGGGACAGGCTATGAACACTGAAGCTTTCTTT
TRBJ1-6 NA TRBV7-9 NA CASNKGNYNSPLHF TGTGCCAGCAACAAGGGCAATTATAATTCACCCCTCCACTTT
TRBJ2-1 TRBD2 TRBV6-4 NA CASSTTSGGANEQFF TGTGCCAGCAGTACCACTAGCGGGGGGGCAAATGAGCAGTTCTTC
TRBJ2-1 NA TRBV5-6 NA CASRYASGYNEQFF TGTGCCAGCCGGTATGCCAGCGGCTACAATGAGCAGTTCTTC
TRBJ2-7 NA TRBV18 few CASSPRYEQYF TGTGCCAGCTCACCACGCTACGAGCAGTACTTC